Below are 13 T cell receptor beta chains sequenced from a single sample in a study of T cell repertoires in cytomegalovirus infection. These TCRs' antigens remain unknown. TCRdb processed the reads anew with MiXCR; each CDR3 protein has one entry. The sample shows approximately 590,000 distinct CDR3 sequences, 35% to 50% of them seen only once. Specimen: cultured PBMCs, collected from culture after CMV antigen stimulation. The source is a human donor in good health (CMV status not recorded). Some clones in this sample may be carry-over from other donors' samples.

V is TRBV4-1 and J is TRBJ2-2; possible D gene TRBD2, 5 bases. CDR3 length equals 15 residues. Germline loops: CDR1 MGHRA, CDR2 YSYEKL. V dropped 4 bases and J dropped 6 bases, with 15 bases sitting between them. The CDR3 loop reads CASSPYAGVAGELFF. The CDR3 coding sequence is TGCGCCAGCAGCCCATATGCCGGGGTTGCCGGGGAGCTGTTTTTT.

The chain links TRBV7-9 to TRBJ1-2; D is uncertain. CDR3 length: 15 amino acids. CDR1 and CDR2 from the germline V gene are SEHNR and FQNEAQ (reference sequence). Trimming shortened V by 0 bases and J by 1 base, and 9 bases separated the two germline ends. The CDR3 sequence is CASSLAKGRNYGYTF. CDR3 nucleotides: TGTGCCAGCAGCTTAGCTAAGGGTCGTAACTATGGCTACACCTTC.

The chain has TRBV5-4 and TRBJ2-1; 10 bases are a match to TRBD2. The V gene's germline CDR1 is SGHNT and CDR2 YYREEE (reference sequence). The CDR3 runs to 16 residues. Trimming cost V 1 base and J 5 bases; bases outside gene matches: 6. CDR3 sequence (DNA): TGTGCCAGCAGCTTGCCCAGCGGGAGGGCCGACAATGAGCAGTTCTTC. Translation gives CASSLPSGRADNEQFF.

This chain connects TRBV11-3 to TRBJ2-7; 16 nucleotides align to TRBD2. This CDR3 contains 19 residues. Germline V gene lookup returns CDR1 SGHNT and CDR2 YENEEA. V lost 5 bases to trimming and J lost 2 bases; unmatched junction nucleotides: 12. CDR3 protein: CASSRMGLAGGPSTYEQYF. The CDR3 DNA follows: TGTGCCAGCAGCCGGATGGGACTAGCGGGAGGGCCCTCTACCTACGAGCAGTACTTC.

The chain joins TRBV19 to TRBJ1-6; the D is unclear. This CDR3 has 13 residues. Germline-derived CDR1 and CDR2 are LNHDA and SQIVND (reference sequence). Deletions cut 3 bases from V and 8 bases from J, with 8 bases between. The CDR3, as DNA: TGTGCCAGTAGTATGTCGAGGGATTCACCCCTCCACTTT. This translates into CASSMSRDSPLHF. The full variable domain, its missing parts supplied by reference TRBV19 and TRBJ1-6, is DGGITQSPKYLFRKEGQNVTLSCEQNLNHDAMYWYRQDPGQGLRLIYYSQIVNDFQKGDIAEGYSVSREKKESFPLTVTSAQKNPTAFYLCASSMSRDSPLHFGNGTRLTVT.

This chain joins TRBV11-2 and TRBJ2-5; 7 nucleotides agree with TRBD1. CDR1 and CDR2 (germline): SGHAT, FQNNGV. This CDR3 comprises 14 residues. The junction had 9 bases not matched to a gene; V was cut back by 6 bases and J by 5 bases. CDR3 DNA sequence: TGTGCCAGCAGTTTTACAGGGGTGAGGGAGACCCAGTACTTC. Protein product: CASSFTGVRETQYF.

The genes are TRBV6-2 or TRBV6-3 and TRBJ1-1, with D possibly matching TRBD1 (6 bases). The CDR3 is 14 amino acids. Deletions cut 10 bases from V and 8 bases from J, with 23 bases between. Germline V gives CDR1 MNHEY, CDR2 SVGEGT. The CDR3 spells CATTWDTAKKEAFF. CDR3 bases: TGTGCCACCACGTGGGACACCGCCAAAAAGGAAGCTTTCTTT.

This clonotype has a handful of counts. The V gene is TRBV20-1, the J gene TRBJ2-6; D not certain. The V gene lost 2 bases and the J gene lost 2 bases, with 7 bases spanning the gap. The V gene's germline CDR1 is DFQATT and CDR2 SNEGSKA (reference sequence). The CDR3 spans 14 residues. CDR3 sequence reads: CSARSRTGANVLTF. In DNA form, the CDR3 reads TGCAGTGCTAGAAGCCGGACTGGGGCCAACGTCCTGACTTTC.

This clonotype was seen repeatedly, ten times or more. The V gene is TRBV7-2, the J gene TRBJ1-5, with D hard to call. Germline loops: CDR1 SGHTA, CDR2 FQGNSA. This CDR3 has 13 amino acids. V lost 0 bases and J 4 bases, leaving 4 bases between the germline ends. CDR3 in DNA: TGTGCCAGCAGCTTAGCCGAGAATCAGCCCCAGCATTTT. Its translation is CASSLAENQPQHF.

This clonotype has only a few counts. J is TRBJ1-5 and V is TRBV7-2; D unclear. CDR3 size: 15 residues. V was cut by 1 base and J by 4 bases, with 11 bases left in between. Germline lookup yields CDR1 SGHTA and CDR2 FQGNSA. CDR3 coding DNA: TGTGCCAGCAGCTTAGAATTGAGTCGGAATCAGCCCCAGCATTTT. It translates to CASSLELSRNQPQHF.

Here the CDR3 DNA reads TGTGCCAGCAGCCCGGTCGGGGGAGGCACAGATACGCAGTATTTT. Its protein product is CASSPVGGGTDTQYF. The chain carries TRBV7-2 and TRBJ2-3; maybe TRBD2 (6 bases). The CDR3 sequence is 15 residues long. In germline, CDR1 is SGHTA, CDR2 FQGNSA. V dropped 5 bases and J dropped 1 base, with 13 bases sitting between them. The complete variable domain, with remaining parts taken from reference TRBV7-2 and TRBJ2-3, reads GAGVSQSPSNKVTEKGKDVELRCDPISGHTALYWYRQSLGQGLEFLIYFQGNSAPDKSGLPSDRFSAERTGGSVSTLTIQRTQQEDSAVYLCASSPVGGGTDTQYFGPGTRLTVL.

This rearrangement joins TRBV5-4 to TRBJ2-5, with 10 bases that match TRBD2. The junction had 7 bases not matched to a gene; V was cut back by 1 base and J by 4 bases. The V gene's germline CDR1 is SGHNT and CDR2 YYREEE (reference sequence). The length of the CDR3 is 16 residues. CDR3 nucleotide sequence: TGTGCCAGCAGCTTGCCTAGCGGGAGTAAGACAGAGACCCAGTACTTC. It encodes CASSLPSGSKTETQYF.

V gene TRBV6-5 combines with J gene TRBJ2-5, with TRBD2 matching 8 bases. The germline V gene has CDR1 MNHEY and CDR2 SVGAGI. With V trimmed by 9 bases and J by 1 base, 4 bases remained unmatched. CDR3 length: 13 amino acids. The CDR3 protein is CASESGGQETQYF. The CDR3 DNA follows: TGTGCCAGTGAGAGCGGGGGCCAAGAGACCCAGTACTTC.